Following are 2 T cell receptor beta chains from one sample sequenced in a study of identical twins. A single record per CDR3 protein comes from TCRdb applying MiXCR to the 5' RACE reads. Of 550,000 to 700,000 distinct CDR3 sequences detected, around 21% appear once; the ten largest clones hold about 4.3%. This sample also appeared in a second study, on T cells expressing NK-cell markers.

Sequencing used PBMCs. The receptors stem from a woman aged 18-35 years in good health.

The genes are TRBV9 and TRBJ2-2; no definite D call. Deletions cut 1 base from V and 5 bases from J, with 9 bases between. CDR3 length: 14 amino acids. In germline, CDR1 is SGDLS, CDR2 YYNGEE. The CDR3 DNA reads TGTGCCAGCAGCGTACAAGTCGGGACCGGGGAGCTGTTTTTT. Translated: CASSVQVGTGELFF.

This clonotype was observed at least ten times. The genes are TRBV5-1 and TRBJ2-7; TRBD2 might be the D (5 bases). The CDR3 is made up of 13 amino acids. V lost 1 base to trimming and J lost 5 bases, with 10 bases between them. Germline V lookup: CDR1 SGHRS, CDR2 YFSETQ. The CDR3: CASSLRSGNEQYF. The DNA for the CDR3 is TGCGCCAGCAGCTTGAGATCCGGGAACGAGCAGTACTTC.